This TCR beta chain derives from a study of glioma-infiltrating T cells after dendritic cell vaccination. In the study overall: Treatment, given 2003 to 2012, was autologous tumor lysate-pulsed dendritic cell vaccination. Dendritic cell vaccine was injected intradermally three times, biweekly.

The primer mix had 60 V beta and 13 J beta primers. Measured with immunoSEQ multiplex PCR; TCRdb has only the in-frame clones, and not every one. The sample lists about 100,000 clones; roughly 83% were seen once. Germline V gives CDR1 SNHLY, CDR2 FYNNEI. The CDR3 contains 17 residues. Trimming took 5 bases from V and 0 from J, leaving 14 bases between them. This receptor was taken from a human donor with glioblastoma. This chain links TRBV2 with TRBJ1-6; the D is unclear. The sequencing used blood, collected before dendritic cell vaccination. DNA of the CDR3: TGTGCCAGCAGTCCACAACGATTTTTCTCCTATAATTCACCCCTCCACTTT. Amino acids: CASSPQRFFSYNSPLHF. Full variable domain (remainder filled in from reference TRBV2 and TRBJ1-6): EPEVTQTPSHQVTQMGQEVILRCVPISNHLYFYWYRQILGQKVEFLVSFYNNEISEKSEIFDDQFSVERPDGSNFTLKIRSTKLEDSAMYFCASSPQRFFSYNSPLHFGNGTRLTVT.